This TCR beta chain was found in a study of blood T cells in healthy people across ages. For the second PCR, which ran for 7 to 11 cycles, a sample-barcoded 5' primer and a J-beta primer mix were used. TCRdb reanalysed the 5' RACE reads using MiXCR and keeps one entry per CDR3 protein. The sample yields under 950,000 distinct CDR3 sequences, 22% seen once. A minimum of 6 million PBMCs was isolated per sample. The CDR3 has 17 residues. Trimming removed 2 bases at V and 7 bases at J, with 24 bases between. Germline CDR1 SQVTM, CDR2 ANQGSEA. Sequenced sample: blood. This receptor was identified in a man between 70 and 80 years old in good health. This chain links TRBV29-1 with TRBJ2-1; D is tentatively TRBD1 or TRBD2 (6 bases each). The CDR3 DNA reads as TGCAGCGTTGAACCTTTGGGGGGCAAGGCCTCTAAAAATGAGCAGTTCTTC. Translated, it gives CSVEPLGGKASKNEQFF.